The 24 T cell receptor beta chains presented below share a single source sample, sequenced in a study of shared clonotypes between healthy human individuals. Repertoires were generated with immunoSEQ multiplex PCR, while TCRdb's copy carries only in-frame clones and drops some. The sample contains about 1.5 million clones, nearly 99% of which appear only once. The sample consisted of naive CD4+ T cells sorted from blood. Subset noted: CD45RA+ positively selected. Receptors were obtained from a man aged 25 to 40 in good health.

V usage is TRBV5-1 and J usage is TRBJ2-1; a weak D match, TRBD1 (6 bases). Germline assignment: CDR1 SGHRS and CDR2 YFSETQ. V dropped 4 bases and J dropped 1 base, with 15 bases sitting between them. The CDR3 covers 16 residues. The chain's CDR3 is CASSNTGTSSYNEQFF. CDR3 sequence (DNA): TGCGCCAGCAGCAACACCGGGACAAGTTCCTACAATGAGCAGTTCTTC.

In DNA, the CDR3 is TGTGCCAGCAGTCTCCGGACAGGGGGGATTTACGAGCAGTACTTC. Amino acids: CASSLRTGGIYEQYF. The rearrangement joins TRBV2 to TRBJ2-7; TRBD1 matches 10 bases. The CDR3 length is 15 residues. Germline assignment: CDR1 SNHLY and CDR2 FYNNEI. The V and J ends lost 5 bases and 4 bases, in that order; junction bases with no gene match: 8. Using reference TRBV2 and TRBJ2-7 for the parts outside the CDR3, the full variable domain is EPEVTQTPSHQVTQMGQEVILRCVPISNHLYFYWYRQILGQKVEFLVSFYNNEISEKSEIFDDQFSVERPDGSNFTLKIRSTKLEDSAMYFCASSLRTGGIYEQYFGPGTRLTVT.

CDR3 loop: CASSLFGRSYEQYF. The DNA of the CDR3 is TGTGCCAGCAGTTTATTTGGCAGGTCCTACGAGCAGTACTTC. The chain is built from TRBV28 and TRBJ2-7, with no clear D. Germline CDR1 and CDR2: MDHEN and SYDVKM. This CDR3 region has 14 residues. The V end lost 1 base, the J end lost 1 base, and 8 bases lay between the germline ends.

The chain carries TRBV14 and TRBJ2-3; 12 bases line up with TRBD2. From germline, CDR1 is SGHDN and CDR2 FVKESK. The V segment lost 4 bases and the J segment 5 bases; nucleotides outside the gene matches: 7. CDR3 length: 16 amino acids. DNA for the CDR3: TGTGCCAGCAGCCGCCGACTAGCGGGAGTTGGAGATACGCAGTATTTT. Protein: CASSRRLAGVGDTQYF.

The CDR3 DNA reads as TGTGCCAGCAGTTTAGGGCCTGGGACAGCCGAAGAGACCCAGTACTTC. Protein product: CASSLGPGTAEETQYF. The rearrangement uses TRBV28 and TRBJ2-5, with 7 bases matching TRBD1. The CDR3 contains 16 residues. Germline values: CDR1 MDHEN, CDR2 SYDVKM. The J segment lost 3 bases and the V segment lost 2 bases, leaving 9 bases of the junction unmatched.

This clone is a singleton in its sample. The gene calls are TRBV11-1 and TRBJ2-1; the D is unclear. Per the germline V gene, CDR1 is SGHAT and CDR2 is FQDESV (reference sequence). The V gene lost 1 base and the J gene lost 2 bases, with 6 bases spanning the gap. The CDR3 spans 14 residues. The DNA of the CDR3 is TGTGCCAGCAGCTTAGAAGGTACCTACAATGAGCAGTTCTTC. Its translation: CASSLEGTYNEQFF.

The gene calls are TRBV9 and TRBJ2-3; perhaps TRBD2 as D (5 bases). The V gene's germline CDR1 is SGDLS and CDR2 YYNGEE. This CDR3 region has 14 residues. Trimming left V 4 bases short and J 2 bases short, with 11 bases between. CDR3 loop: CASSPRTATDTQYF. The CDR3, as DNA: TGTGCCAGCAGCCCACGGACTGCCACAGATACGCAGTATTTT. The full variable domain, rest sourced from reference TRBV9 and TRBJ2-3, is DSGVTQTPKHLITATGQRVTLRCSPRSGDLSVYWYQQSLDQGLQFLIQYYNGEERAKGNILERFSAQQFPDLHSELNLSSLELGDSALYFCASSPRTATDTQYFGPGTRLTVL.

The chain has TRBV19 and TRBJ1-3; D is possibly TRBD1 (5 bases). V lost 5 bases and J lost 4, with 12 bases in between. The CDR3 length is 14 residues. Per the germline V gene, CDR1 is LNHDA and CDR2 is SQIVND (reference sequence). The CDR3 nucleotides are TGTGCCAGTAGTGTCACGCAGGGAGGAAACACCATATATTTT. Amino acid sequence: CASSVTQGGNTIYF. Full variable domain (outside the CDR3, taken from reference TRBV19 and TRBJ1-3): DGGITQSPKYLFRKEGQNVTLSCEQNLNHDAMYWYRQDPGQGLRLIYYSQIVNDFQKGDIAEGYSVSREKKESFPLTVTSAQKNPTAFYLCASSVTQGGNTIYFGEGSWLTVV.

This chain links TRBV13 with TRBJ2-5, with D unresolved. From germline, CDR1 is PRHDT and CDR2 FYEKMQ (reference sequence). V was cut by 1 base and J by 4 bases, with 4 bases left in between. CDR3 length equals 12 residues. CDR3 nucleotide sequence: TGTGCCAGCAGCTTAGAGAGAGAGACCCAGTACTTC. Protein: CASSLERETQYF.

This chain connects TRBV27 to TRBJ1-1, with D maybe TRBD1 (6 bases). V shed 5 bases and J shed 2 bases, with 12 bases lying between them. Germline CDR1 is MNHEY and CDR2 is SMNVEV (reference sequence). CDR3 length: 14 residues. The CDR3 DNA follows: TGTGCCAGCAGTCAAAGGACAGTTAACACTGAAGCTTTCTTT. Translation gives CASSQRTVNTEAFF.

A few counts support this clone. The gene calls are TRBV4-2 and TRBJ2-2; possible D gene TRBD1, 6 bases. The length of the CDR3 is 17 residues. Germline values: CDR1 LGHNA, CDR2 YNFKEQ. With 4 bases removed from V and 4 bases from J, the gap between germline ends came to 19 bases. The CDR3 is CASSPLTGPLATGELFF. CDR3 nucleotides: TGTGCCAGCAGCCCCTTAACAGGGCCCTTGGCCACCGGGGAGCTGTTTTTT.

The chain couples TRBV5-1 to TRBJ2-1; no firm D call. This CDR3 has 15 residues. Trimming pared 4 bases from V and 0 bases from J, leaving 11 bases between. Germline assignment: CDR1 SGHRS and CDR2 YFSETQ. For the CDR3, the DNA is TGCGCCAGCAGCCGCGACGCGAGCTCCTACAATGAGCAGTTCTTC. Translated, it gives CASSRDASSYNEQFF. The full variable domain, its missing parts supplied by reference TRBV5-1 and TRBJ2-1, is KAGVTQTPRYLIKTRGQQVTLSCSPISGHRSVSWYQQTPGQGLQFLFEYFSETQRNKGNFPGRFSGRQFSNSRSEMNVSTLELGDSALYLCASSRDASSYNEQFFGPGTRLTVL.

This chain joins TRBV29-1 and TRBJ1-1; tentative D call: TRBD1 (6 bases). The CDR3 has 14 residues. Germline loops: CDR1 SQVTM, CDR2 ANQGSEA. Trimming took off 7 bases at V and 0 bases at J, with 15 bases between the two ends. CDR3 DNA: TGCAGCGCGAGGGGACAACGATTGAACACTGAAGCTTTCTTT. It yields the protein CSARGQRLNTEAFF.

The rearrangement links TRBV5-4 to TRBJ2-3; 9 bases line up with TRBD1. V lost 5 bases, J lost 6 bases, and 7 bases stayed unmatched. CDR1 and CDR2 (germline): SGHNT, YYREEE (reference sequence). The length of the CDR3 is 14 residues. The CDR3 is CASSSGTGRDTQYF. The CDR3 DNA reads TGTGCCAGCAGTTCCGGGACAGGGAGGGATACGCAGTATTTT.

J is TRBJ1-5 and V is TRBV6-1; D unresolved. V was shortened by 4 bases and J by 2 bases, with 12 bases between the two germline ends. CDR3 length: 15 residues. The germline gives CDR1 MNHNS, CDR2 SASEGT. CDR3 nucleotides: TGTGCCAGCAGTGTTGGAGGGCTGGGCAATCAGCCCCAGCATTTT. It specifies CASSVGGLGNQPQHF.

The V gene is TRBV7-6, the J gene TRBJ2-3; 7 bases agree with TRBD2. Looked up from germline, CDR1 is SGHVS and CDR2 is FNYEAQ. The CDR3 covers 14 residues. Trimming removed 6 bases from V and 9 bases from J; junction bases left unmatched: 12. This CDR3 is CASSLGRDPQTQYF. The DNA of the CDR3 is TGTGCCAGCAGTCTTGGGAGGGACCCTCAAACGCAGTATTTT.

This clone showed up just once. The rearrangement links TRBV28 to TRBJ1-5; tentatively, D is TRBD1 (5 bases). Germline loops: CDR1 MDHEN, CDR2 SYDVKM. The CDR3 runs to 12 residues. Trimming cost V 8 bases and J 4 bases, with 9 bases left between them. The CDR3: CASSGTNQPQHF. The CDR3 DNA reads as TGTGCCAGCTCCGGGACGAATCAGCCCCAGCATTTT.

This chain joins TRBV9 and TRBJ2-7; 10 nucleotides align to TRBD2. This CDR3 spans 15 amino acids. The V gene's germline CDR1 is SGDLS and CDR2 YYNGEE. Trimming removed 5 bases from V and 2 bases from J; junction bases left unmatched: 7. DNA of the CDR3: TGTGCCAGCAGTTCTGGACTAGCGGAAACCTACGAGCAGTACTTC. This encodes CASSSGLAETYEQYF.

The V call is TRBV6-5, the J call TRBJ2-1; 11 nucleotides line up with TRBD1. Per germline, CDR1 MNHEY and CDR2 SVGAGI. The CDR3 contains 15 residues. With 2 bases clipped from V and 7 bases from J, the junction kept 4 bases outside the gene matches. CDR3 coding DNA: TGTGCCAGCAGTTACCCGGACAGGGGGCGTAATGAGCAGTTCTTC. Translation gives CASSYPDRGRNEQFF.

The chain combines TRBV5-1 with TRBJ1-3; D gene ambiguous. The germline V gene has CDR1 SGHRS and CDR2 YFSETQ. The CDR3 covers 14 residues. V shed 1 base and J shed 0 bases, with 5 bases lying between them. CDR3 nucleotide sequence: TGCGCCAGCAGCTTGCCGGACTCTGGAAACACCATATATTTT. Translated: CASSLPDSGNTIYF.

This chain uses TRBV29-1 with TRBJ1-2; a possible D gene is TRBD1 (6 bases). Trimming pared 5 bases from V and 4 bases from J, leaving 23 bases between. The germline CDR1 and CDR2 sequences are SQVTM and ANQGSEA. There are 16 residues in the CDR3. CDR3 in amino acids: CSVPPGAGWASYGYTF. DNA for the CDR3: TGCAGCGTTCCCCCGGGGGCAGGGTGGGCCTCCTATGGCTACACCTTC.

The chain has TRBV18 and TRBJ1-5; D call uncertain. V lost 1 base to trimming and J lost 4 bases, with 14 bases between them. Germline CDR1 is KGHSH and CDR2 is LQKENI. The CDR3 spans 16 residues. CDR3 sequence: CASSPLAVVGNQPQHF. The DNA for the CDR3 is TGTGCCAGCTCACCACTCGCGGTGGTGGGAAATCAGCCCCAGCATTTT.

The chain links TRBV7-2 to TRBJ2-3, with 10 bases lining up with TRBD2. J gave up 4 bases and V 7 bases, and 8 bases lay outside the gene matches. Germline CDR1 SGHTA, CDR2 FQGNSA. The CDR3 totals 15 residues. The CDR3 reads CASTSGSWHPDTQYF. In DNA form, the CDR3 reads TGTGCCAGCACTAGCGGGAGTTGGCACCCAGATACGCAGTATTTT.

This chain links TRBV10-1 with TRBJ2-7, with 12 bases identical to TRBD2. V trimming: 5 bases; J trimming: 7 bases; junction bases outside the gene matches: 9. The length of the CDR3 is 15 residues. Germline V gene lookup returns CDR1 WNHNN and CDR2 SYGVQD (reference sequence). This CDR3 is CASSPLAGGPKEQYF. CDR3 nucleotide sequence: TGCGCCAGCAGTCCGCTAGCGGGAGGGCCGAAGGAGCAGTACTTC.